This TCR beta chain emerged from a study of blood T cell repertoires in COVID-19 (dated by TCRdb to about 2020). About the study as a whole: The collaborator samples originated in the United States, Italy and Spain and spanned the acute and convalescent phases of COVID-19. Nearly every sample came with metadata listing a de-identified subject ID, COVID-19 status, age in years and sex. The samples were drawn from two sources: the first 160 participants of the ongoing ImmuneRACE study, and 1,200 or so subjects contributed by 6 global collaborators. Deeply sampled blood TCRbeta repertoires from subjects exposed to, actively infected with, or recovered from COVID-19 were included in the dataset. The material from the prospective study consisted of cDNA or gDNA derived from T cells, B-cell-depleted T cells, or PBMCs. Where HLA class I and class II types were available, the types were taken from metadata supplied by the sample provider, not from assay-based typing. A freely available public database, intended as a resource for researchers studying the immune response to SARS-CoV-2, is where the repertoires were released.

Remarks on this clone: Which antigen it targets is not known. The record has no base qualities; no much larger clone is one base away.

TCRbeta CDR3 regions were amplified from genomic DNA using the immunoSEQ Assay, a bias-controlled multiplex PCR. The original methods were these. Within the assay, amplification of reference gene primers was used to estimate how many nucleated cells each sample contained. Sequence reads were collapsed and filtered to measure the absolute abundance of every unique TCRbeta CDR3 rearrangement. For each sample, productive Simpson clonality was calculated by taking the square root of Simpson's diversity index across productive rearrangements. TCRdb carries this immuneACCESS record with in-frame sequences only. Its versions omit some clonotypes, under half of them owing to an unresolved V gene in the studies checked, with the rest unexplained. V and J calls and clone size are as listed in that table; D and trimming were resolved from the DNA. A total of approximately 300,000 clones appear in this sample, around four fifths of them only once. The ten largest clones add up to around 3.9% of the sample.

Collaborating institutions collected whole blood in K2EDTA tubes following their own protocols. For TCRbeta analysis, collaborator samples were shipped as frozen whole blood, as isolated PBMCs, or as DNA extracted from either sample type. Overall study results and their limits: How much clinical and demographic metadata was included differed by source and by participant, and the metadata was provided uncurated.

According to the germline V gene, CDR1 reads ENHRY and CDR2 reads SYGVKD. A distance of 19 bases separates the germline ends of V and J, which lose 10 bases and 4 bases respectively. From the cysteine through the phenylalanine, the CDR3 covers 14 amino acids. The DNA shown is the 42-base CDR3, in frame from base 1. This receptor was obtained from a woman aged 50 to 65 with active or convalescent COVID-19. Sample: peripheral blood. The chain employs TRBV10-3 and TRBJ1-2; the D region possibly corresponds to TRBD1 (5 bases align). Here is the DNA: TGTGCCACCTCCAGCATACAGGTATCCTATGGCTACACCTTC. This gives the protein CATSSIQVSYGYTF.